The TCR beta chain described here comes from a study of vaccination and CD4 T cells after COVID-19. This clonotype has just a few counts. Its target is not known. The sample's treatment: roughly 10-day PBMC culture with coronavirus spike peptide pools or control peptides (ViraFEST assay). An Oncomine TCR Beta short-read assay was used to sequence the DNA from cultured CD4+ T cells. Using its own MiXCR run on the PCR reads, TCRdb lists one record per CDR3 protein. The profile shows more than 15,000 distinct CDR3 sequences, 31% of them singletons. Germline CDR1 reads DFQATT; CDR2 reads SNEGSKA (reference sequence). CDR3 length: 14 residues. Trimming removed 3 bases from V and 2 bases from J, with 10 bases in between.

The V and J genes are TRBV20-1 and TRBJ2-2, with a weak D call TRBD1 (5 bases). The source of this sequence is a human donor with COVID-19. Sample: cultured CD4+ T cells from blood. The CDR3 DNA follows: TGCAGTGCTAGGGCGACAGCCAACACCGGGGAGCTGTTTTTT. This encodes CSARATANTGELFF.